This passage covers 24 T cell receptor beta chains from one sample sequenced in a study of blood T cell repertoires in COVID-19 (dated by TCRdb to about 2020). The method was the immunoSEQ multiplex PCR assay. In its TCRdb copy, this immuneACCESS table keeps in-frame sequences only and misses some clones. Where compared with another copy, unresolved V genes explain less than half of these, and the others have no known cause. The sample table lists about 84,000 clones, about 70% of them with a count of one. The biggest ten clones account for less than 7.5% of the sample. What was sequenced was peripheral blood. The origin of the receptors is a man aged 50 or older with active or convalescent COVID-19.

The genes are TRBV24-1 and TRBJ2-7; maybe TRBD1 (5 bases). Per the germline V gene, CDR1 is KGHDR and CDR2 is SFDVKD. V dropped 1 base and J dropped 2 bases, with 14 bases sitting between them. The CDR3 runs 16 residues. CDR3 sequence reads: CATSDFGREGTYEQYF. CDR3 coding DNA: TGTGCCACCAGTGATTTTGGCAGGGAAGGGACCTACGAGCAGTACTTC.

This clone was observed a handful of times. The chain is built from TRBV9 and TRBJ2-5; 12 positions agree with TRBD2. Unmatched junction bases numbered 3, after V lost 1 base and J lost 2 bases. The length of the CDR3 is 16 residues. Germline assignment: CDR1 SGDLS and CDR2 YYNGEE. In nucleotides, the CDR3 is TGTGCCAGCAGCGTAACCGGGACTAGCGGGCAAGAGACCCAGTACTTC. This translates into CASSVTGTSGQETQYF. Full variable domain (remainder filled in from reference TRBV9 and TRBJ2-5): DSGVTQTPKHLITATGQRVTLRCSPRSGDLSVYWYQQSLDQGLQFLIQYYNGEERAKGNILERFSAQQFPDLHSELNLSSLELGDSALYFCASSVTGTSGQETQYFGPGTRLLVL.

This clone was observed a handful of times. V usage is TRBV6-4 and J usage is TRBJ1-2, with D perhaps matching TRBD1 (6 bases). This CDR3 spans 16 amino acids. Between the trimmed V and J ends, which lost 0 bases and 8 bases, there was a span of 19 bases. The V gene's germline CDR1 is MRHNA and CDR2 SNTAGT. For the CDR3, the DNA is TGTGCCAGCAGTGACTCTTACAATACGGGAAGGGGGGGCTACACCTTC. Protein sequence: CASSDSYNTGRGGYTF.

This chain's CDR3 is CASSPQAGGYYNEQFF. The CDR3 nucleotides are TGTGCCAGCAGCCCTCAAGCGGGGGGTTATTACAATGAGCAGTTCTTC. This sequence joins TRBV9 and TRBJ2-1; 9 bases are shared with TRBD2. CDR1 is SGDLS and CDR2 is YYNGEE in the germline V gene. This CDR3 has 16 residues. After removal of 4 bases from V and 4 bases from J, the junction contained 9 bases not matched to a gene.

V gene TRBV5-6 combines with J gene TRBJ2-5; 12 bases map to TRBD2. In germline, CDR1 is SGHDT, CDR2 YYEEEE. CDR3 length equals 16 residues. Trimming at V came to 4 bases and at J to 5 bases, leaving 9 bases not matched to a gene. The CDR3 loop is CASSTASGGARETQYF. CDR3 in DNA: TGTGCCAGCAGCACGGCTAGCGGGGGGGCGCGGGAGACCCAGTACTTC.

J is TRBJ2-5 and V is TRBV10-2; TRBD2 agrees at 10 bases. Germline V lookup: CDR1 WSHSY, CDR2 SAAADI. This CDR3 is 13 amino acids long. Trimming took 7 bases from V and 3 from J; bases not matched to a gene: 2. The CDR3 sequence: CASTLAGEETQYF. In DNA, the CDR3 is TGCGCCAGCACCCTAGCGGGGGAAGAGACCCAGTACTTC.

The CDR3 region is CASSDFRLAGGPGELFF. CDR3 bases: TGTGCCAGCAGTGACTTCCGACTAGCGGGGGGGCCCGGGGAGCTGTTTTTT. The V gene is TRBV25-1, the J gene TRBJ2-2; 14 nucleotides agree with TRBD2. Germline CDR1 MGHDK, CDR2 SYGVNS. V lost 3 bases, J lost 6 bases, and 6 bases stayed unmatched. The CDR3 spans 17 residues.

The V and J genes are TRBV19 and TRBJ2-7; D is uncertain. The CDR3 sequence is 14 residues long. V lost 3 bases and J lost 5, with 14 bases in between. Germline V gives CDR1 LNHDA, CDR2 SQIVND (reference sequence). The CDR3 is CASSILYTNHEQYF. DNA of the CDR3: TGTGCCAGTAGTATCCTCTATACTAACCACGAGCAGTACTTC.

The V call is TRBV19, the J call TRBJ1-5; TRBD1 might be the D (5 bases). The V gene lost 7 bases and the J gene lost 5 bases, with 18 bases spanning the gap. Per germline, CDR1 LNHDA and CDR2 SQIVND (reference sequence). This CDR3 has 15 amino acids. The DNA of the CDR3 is TGTGCCAGTACCCTGACGTGGGGAGGGGATCAGCCCCAGCATTTT. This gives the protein CASTLTWGGDQPQHF.

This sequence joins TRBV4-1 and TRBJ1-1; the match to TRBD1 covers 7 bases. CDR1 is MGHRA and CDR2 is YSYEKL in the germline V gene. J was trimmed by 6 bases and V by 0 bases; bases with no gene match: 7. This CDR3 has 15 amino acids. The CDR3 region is CASSQELRGLAEAFF. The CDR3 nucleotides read TGCGCCAGCAGCCAAGAGTTAAGGGGGCTGGCTGAAGCTTTCTTT.

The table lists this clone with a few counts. The DNA of the CDR3 is TGTGCCATCAGTGAGTCGGGTGGACAGGGAAAACTGTTTTTT. Protein: CAISESGGQGKLFF. The genes are TRBV10-3 and TRBJ1-4; 8 bases match TRBD1. V shed 0 bases, J shed 10 bases, and the junction held 4 bases outside the gene matches. CDR1 and CDR2 from the germline V gene are ENHRY and SYGVKD. The CDR3 is 14 amino acids.

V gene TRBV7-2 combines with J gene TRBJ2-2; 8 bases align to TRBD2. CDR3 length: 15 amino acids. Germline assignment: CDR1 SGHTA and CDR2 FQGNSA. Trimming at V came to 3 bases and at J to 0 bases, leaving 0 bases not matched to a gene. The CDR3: CASSLGLANTGELFF. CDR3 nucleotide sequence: TGTGCCAGCAGCTTGGGACTAGCGAACACCGGGGAGCTGTTTTTT.

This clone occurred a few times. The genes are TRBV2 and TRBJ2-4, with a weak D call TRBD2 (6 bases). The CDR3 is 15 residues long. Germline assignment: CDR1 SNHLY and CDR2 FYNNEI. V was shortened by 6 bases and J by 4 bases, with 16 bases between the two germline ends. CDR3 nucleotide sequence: TGTGCCAGCAGCCCCGGGGGTTGGGAGAAAAACATTCAGTACTTC. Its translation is CASSPGGWEKNIQYF.

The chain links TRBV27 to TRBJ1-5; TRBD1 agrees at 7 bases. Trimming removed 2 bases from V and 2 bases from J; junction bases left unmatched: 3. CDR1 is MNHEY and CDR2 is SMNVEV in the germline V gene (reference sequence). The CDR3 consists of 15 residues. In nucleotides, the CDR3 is TGTGCCAGCAGTTTAGGAGGGGGCCGCAATCAGCCCCAGCATTTT. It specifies CASSLGGGRNQPQHF.

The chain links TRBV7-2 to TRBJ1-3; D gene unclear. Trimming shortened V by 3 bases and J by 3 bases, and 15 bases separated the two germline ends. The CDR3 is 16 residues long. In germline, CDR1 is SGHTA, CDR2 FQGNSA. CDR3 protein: CASSFFESVNGNTIYF. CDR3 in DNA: TGTGCCAGCAGCTTCTTCGAAAGCGTTAATGGAAACACCATATATTTT.

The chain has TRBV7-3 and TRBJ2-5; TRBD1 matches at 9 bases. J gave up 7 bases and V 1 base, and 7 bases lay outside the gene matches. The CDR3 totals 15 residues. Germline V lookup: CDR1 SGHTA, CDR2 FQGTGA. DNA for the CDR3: TGTGCCAGCAGCTTAAACCGGGACAGGGCGGTGACCCAGTACTTC. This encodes CASSLNRDRAVTQYF.

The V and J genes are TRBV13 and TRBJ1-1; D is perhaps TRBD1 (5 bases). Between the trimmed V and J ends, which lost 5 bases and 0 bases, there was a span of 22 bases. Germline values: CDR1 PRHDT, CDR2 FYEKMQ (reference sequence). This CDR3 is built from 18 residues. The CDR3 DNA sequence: TGTGCCAGCAGCCACCTGAATTGGGGCAGCGCCATGAACACTGAAGCTTTCTTT. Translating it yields CASSHLNWGSAMNTEAFF. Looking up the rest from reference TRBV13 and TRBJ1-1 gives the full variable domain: AAGVIQSPRHLIKEKRETATLKCYPIPRHDTVYWYQQGPGQDPQFLISFYEKMQSDKGSIPDRFSAQQFSDYHSELNMSSLELGDSALYFCASSHLNWGSAMNTEAFFGQGTRLTVV.

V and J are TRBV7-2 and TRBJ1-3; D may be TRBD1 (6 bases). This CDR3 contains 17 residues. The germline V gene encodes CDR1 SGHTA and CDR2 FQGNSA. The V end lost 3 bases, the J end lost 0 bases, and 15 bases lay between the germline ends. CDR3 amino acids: CASSLNGGAYSGNTIYF. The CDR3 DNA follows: TGTGCCAGCAGCTTGAACGGGGGGGCTTACTCTGGAAACACCATATATTTT.

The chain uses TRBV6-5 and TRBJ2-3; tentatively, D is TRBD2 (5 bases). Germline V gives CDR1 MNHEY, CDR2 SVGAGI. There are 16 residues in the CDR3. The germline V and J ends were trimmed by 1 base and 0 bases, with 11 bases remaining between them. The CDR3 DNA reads TGTGCCAGCAGTTACTGGGGAGACTCTAGCACAGATACGCAGTATTTT. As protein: CASSYWGDSSTDTQYF.

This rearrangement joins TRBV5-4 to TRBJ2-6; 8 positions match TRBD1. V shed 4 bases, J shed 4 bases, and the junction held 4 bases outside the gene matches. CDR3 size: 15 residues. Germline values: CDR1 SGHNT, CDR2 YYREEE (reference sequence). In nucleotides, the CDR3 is TGTGCCAGCAGCCTGACAGGGGCCGGGGCCAACGTCCTGACTTTC. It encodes CASSLTGAGANVLTF.

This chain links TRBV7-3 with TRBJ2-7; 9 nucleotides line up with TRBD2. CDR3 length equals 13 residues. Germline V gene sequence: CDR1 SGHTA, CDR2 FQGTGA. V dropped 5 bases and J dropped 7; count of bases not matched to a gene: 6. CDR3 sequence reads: CASSPAGGREQYF. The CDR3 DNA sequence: TGTGCCAGCAGCCCGGCGGGGGGGCGGGAGCAGTACTTC.

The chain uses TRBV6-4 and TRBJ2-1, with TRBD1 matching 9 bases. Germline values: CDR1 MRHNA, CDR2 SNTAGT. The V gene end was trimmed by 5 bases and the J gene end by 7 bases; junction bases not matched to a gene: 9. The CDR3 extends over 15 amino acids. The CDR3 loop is CASSLTGGTQNEQFF. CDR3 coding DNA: TGTGCCAGCAGTTTAACAGGGGGCACGCAGAATGAGCAGTTCTTC.

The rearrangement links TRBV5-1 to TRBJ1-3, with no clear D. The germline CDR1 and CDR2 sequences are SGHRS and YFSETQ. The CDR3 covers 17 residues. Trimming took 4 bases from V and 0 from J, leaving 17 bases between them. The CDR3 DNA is TGCGCCAGCAGCGCCGGTGCCCCCGGGAACTCTGGAAACACCATATATTTT. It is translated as CASSAGAPGNSGNTIYF.

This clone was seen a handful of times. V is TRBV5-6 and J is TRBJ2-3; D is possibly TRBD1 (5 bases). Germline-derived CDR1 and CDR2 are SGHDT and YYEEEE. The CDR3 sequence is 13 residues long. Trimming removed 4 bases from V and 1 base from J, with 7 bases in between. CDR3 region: CASSPTGTDTQYF. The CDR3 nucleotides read TGTGCCAGCAGCCCGACAGGCACAGATACGCAGTATTTT.